Below, 25 T cell receptor beta chains from the same sample are listed, as sequenced in a study of OX40 agonist ivuxolimab in advanced cancers. Produced via immunoSEQ multiplex PCR; TCRdb's table is partial and in-frame only. Found here are tens of thousands of clones, about 91% of them singletons; the top ten hold about 0.8%. Sequences were derived from CD4+ or CD8+ T cells sorted from blood, sampled in a trial of the OX40 agonist ivuxolimab. All receptors come from an adult with an advanced solid tumor such as melanoma, head and neck, liver or kidney cancer.

The chain has TRBV5-1 and TRBJ2-3; perhaps TRBD2 as D (7 bases). CDR1 is SGHRS and CDR2 is YFSETQ in the germline V gene. Trimming removed 2 bases from V and 6 bases from J, with 13 bases in between. The CDR3 has 14 amino acids. This CDR3 reads CASSFGGHVDTQYF. DNA for the CDR3: TGCGCCAGCAGCTTCGGGGGGCATGTTGATACGCAGTATTTT.

The chain links TRBV29-1 to TRBJ2-7, with 10 positions matching TRBD1. The CDR3 is 14 amino acids. V shed 7 bases and J 4 bases; nucleotides not matched to a gene: 10. Per the germline V gene, CDR1 is SQVTM and CDR2 is ANQGSEA. This CDR3 reads CSAVRDRGGYEQYF. In DNA form, the CDR3 reads TGCAGCGCCGTCCGGGACAGGGGCGGGTACGAGCAGTACTTC.

The rearrangement links TRBV30 to TRBJ2-1; D might be TRBD2 (6 bases). V lost 2 bases, J lost 0 bases, and 11 bases lay in between. The length of the CDR3 is 15 residues. Germline lookup yields CDR1 GTSNPN and CDR2 SVGIG (reference sequence). CDR3 residues: CAWSWGRSSYNEQFF. The CDR3, as DNA: TGTGCCTGGAGTTGGGGGAGGAGCTCCTACAATGAGCAGTTCTTC.

V is TRBV5-1 and J is TRBJ1-2; TRBD1 agrees at 8 bases. Germline CDR1 and CDR2: SGHRS and YFSETQ. With 6 bases clipped from V and 0 bases from J, the junction kept 7 bases outside the gene matches. This CDR3 has 15 residues. The CDR3 spells CASMPGQAPNYGYTF. The CDR3 region has the DNA TGCGCCAGCATGCCGGGACAGGCACCTAACTATGGCTACACCTTC.

The chain links TRBV7-2 to TRBJ2-7; 7 bases line up with TRBD2. V was pared by 1 base and J by 3 bases, with 6 bases of the junction left unmatched. Per the germline V gene, CDR1 is SGHTA and CDR2 is FQGNSA. The CDR3 is 15 residues long. In DNA form, the CDR3 reads TGTGCCAGCAGCTTAGAGCTAGCGGTGTTCTACGAGCAGTACTTC. Translating it yields CASSLELAVFYEQYF.

This chain links TRBV19 with TRBJ2-1, with D maybe TRBD1 (5 bases). Trimming took 3 bases from V and 1 from J, leaving 10 bases between them. Per germline, CDR1 LNHDA and CDR2 SQIVND (reference sequence). The CDR3 length is 15 residues. The CDR3 spells CASSIGAGSYNEQFF. CDR3 nucleotides: TGTGCCAGTAGTATTGGGGCAGGGTCCTACAATGAGCAGTTCTTC.

The gene calls are TRBV5-6 and TRBJ2-1; the D is unclear. Germline lookup yields CDR1 SGHDT and CDR2 YYEEEE. The CDR3 loop spans 12 amino acids. Trimming removed 0 bases from V and 6 bases from J, with 4 bases in between. The DNA for the CDR3 is TGTGCCAGCAGCTTGGACGTCAATGAGCAGTTCTTC. This translates into CASSLDVNEQFF.

The chain uses TRBV29-1 and TRBJ2-5; D is uncertain. V was pared by 4 bases and J by 4 bases, with 7 bases between. Germline V gene lookup returns CDR1 SQVTM and CDR2 ANQGSEA. The CDR3 sequence is 11 residues long. This CDR3 reads CSVGRPETQYF. The CDR3 DNA reads TGCAGCGTTGGACGGCCAGAGACCCAGTACTTC.

The chain recombines TRBV5-1 with TRBJ2-1; TRBD2 matches 7 bases. The CDR3 spans 15 residues. The germline gives CDR1 SGHRS, CDR2 YFSETQ. V was pared by 0 bases and J by 6 bases, with 6 bases of the junction left unmatched. CDR3 bases: TGCGCCAGCAGCTTGGCTCTGGGACTACCCAATGAGCAGTTCTTC. This translates into CASSLALGLPNEQFF. Full variable domain (remainder filled in from reference TRBV5-1 and TRBJ2-1): KAGVTQTPRYLIKTRGQQVTLSCSPISGHRSVSWYQQTPGQGLQFLFEYFSETQRNKGNFPGRFSGRQFSNSRSEMNVSTLELGDSALYLCASSLALGLPNEQFFGPGTRLTVL.

This chain links TRBV7-2 with TRBJ2-3; 11 bases line up with TRBD2. The J segment lost 5 bases and the V segment lost 6 bases, leaving 10 bases of the junction unmatched. Germline lookup yields CDR1 SGHTA and CDR2 FQGNSA. CDR3 size: 16 residues. CDR3 bases: TGTGCCAGCAGAGAAACTAGCGGGGGAGAGGAAGATACGCAGTATTTT. Translated, it gives CASRETSGGEEDTQYF.

The chain links TRBV18 to TRBJ1-3; D is unclear. Germline V gene sequence: CDR1 KGHSH, CDR2 LQKENI. This CDR3 comprises 15 residues. The V end was cut by 6 bases, the J end by 0 bases, with 12 bases between. The CDR3 region has the DNA TGTGCCAGCTCGCGGACCCAGAGCTCTGGAAACACCATATATTTT. Protein sequence: CASSRTQSSGNTIYF.

This sequence joins TRBV5-4 and TRBJ2-3, with 15 bases matching TRBD2. This CDR3 spans 16 amino acids. The V gene's germline CDR1 is SGHNT and CDR2 YYREEE (reference sequence). After removal of 0 bases from V and 6 bases from J, the junction contained 2 bases not matched to a gene. The CDR3 spells CASSLGGTSGRDTQYF. CDR3 bases: TGTGCCAGCAGCTTGGGGGGGACTAGCGGGAGGGATACGCAGTATTTT.

This chain links TRBV28 with TRBJ1-1, with D perhaps matching TRBD1 (6 bases). The V and J ends lost 8 bases and 7 bases respectively, with 11 bases between them. The CDR3 is 11 residues long. The V gene's germline CDR1 is MDHEN and CDR2 SYDVKM. The CDR3 loop reads CASPRGDEAFF. CDR3 coding DNA: TGTGCCAGCCCTAGGGGGGATGAAGCTTTCTTT.

The chain carries TRBV30 and TRBJ2-7; TRBD2 agrees at 10 bases. CDR1 and CDR2 (germline): GTSNPN, SVGIG (reference sequence). The CDR3 spans 13 residues. Trimming removed 4 bases from V and 4 bases from J; junction bases left unmatched: 4. CDR3 protein: CAWTSGSGYEQYF. The CDR3 nucleotides read TGTGCCTGGACTAGCGGGAGCGGGTACGAGCAGTACTTC.

The gene calls are TRBV7-9 and TRBJ1-2; TRBD1 is a possible D gene (5 bases). Deletions cut 3 bases from V and 4 bases from J, with 9 bases between. CDR3 size: 13 residues. Germline V gene sequence: CDR1 SEHNR, CDR2 FQNEAQ (reference sequence). The CDR3 DNA reads as TGTGCCAGCAGCTTCGGGACCTTCTATGGCTACACCTTC. Translating gives CASSFGTFYGYTF.

The rearrangement links TRBV4-3 to TRBJ1-2; 8 bases are a match to TRBD1. The CDR3 spans 16 residues. The J segment lost 5 bases and the V segment lost 0 bases, leaving 8 bases of the junction unmatched. Germline V gene lookup returns CDR1 LGHNA and CDR2 YSLEER. The DNA for the CDR3 is TGCGCCAGCAGCCAAGATTTCCAGGGGGCCTATTATGGCTACACCTTC. Its translation is CASSQDFQGAYYGYTF.

This clone was seen a few times. Written as DNA, the CDR3 is TGTGCCTGGAGTGTCCAGTTGAACACTGAAGCTTTCTTT. Amino acid sequence: CAWSVQLNTEAFF. This rearrangement joins TRBV30 to TRBJ1-1; no firm D call. V gave up 0 bases and J gave up 0 bases, with 5 bases separating them. The CDR3 covers 13 residues. The germline V gene encodes CDR1 GTSNPN and CDR2 SVGIG (reference sequence).

This clone was found once. The chain combines TRBV6-5 with TRBJ1-1; D is possibly TRBD1 (6 bases). This CDR3 has 15 amino acids. Trimming shortened V by 0 bases and J by 5 bases, and 13 bases separated the two germline ends. Germline lookup yields CDR1 MNHEY and CDR2 SVGAGI. The CDR3 DNA reads as TGTGCCAGCAGTTACTCGACCGGGGGCTGGACTGAAGCTTTCTTT. Protein sequence: CASSYSTGGWTEAFF.

The genes are TRBV27 and TRBJ2-3, with 13 bases identical to TRBD2. This CDR3 has 13 residues. Trimming at V came to 8 bases and at J to 12 bases, leaving 8 bases not matched to a gene. Germline loops: CDR1 MNHEY, CDR2 SMNVEV (reference sequence). CDR3 loop: CASLRLAGGPQYF. The CDR3 nucleotides read TGTGCCAGCTTAAGACTAGCGGGAGGACCCCAGTATTTT.

This clone has just one count. The rearrangement links TRBV21-1 to TRBJ2-1; the table's D call TRBD1 went unverified against the DNA. TRBV21-1 corresponds to a pseudogene. The CDR3 sequence is 16 residues long. The CDR3 DNA reads TGTGCCAGCAGCGGAAGGGAGGGCAGGGGGCACCGGGAGCAGTTCTTC. This codes for CASSGREGRGHREQFF.

The J gene is TRBJ2-2, the V gene TRBV7-2, with D hard to call. CDR1 is SGHTA, CDR2 FQGNSA, per germline. Trimming left V 3 bases short and J 1 base short, with 3 bases between. The CDR3 covers 13 residues. CDR3: CASSFKNTGELFF. Written as DNA, the CDR3 is TGTGCCAGCAGCTTCAAGAACACCGGGGAGCTGTTTTTT.

This clone has just one count. The chain links TRBV4-1 to TRBJ2-5; perhaps TRBD1 as D (6 bases). CDR3 size: 13 residues. V lost 6 bases, J lost 7 bases, and 15 bases lay in between. The germline CDR1 and CDR2 sequences are MGHRA and YSYEKL. This chain's CDR3 is CASRPDRLGTQYF. The CDR3 region has the DNA TGCGCCAGCAGACCGGACAGACTGGGGACCCAGTACTTC.

This clone has a handful of counts. The chain combines TRBV5-6 with TRBJ2-1; 7 nucleotides match TRBD2. Germline V gene lookup returns CDR1 SGHDT and CDR2 YYEEEE. The CDR3 is 16 residues long. V was pared by 1 base and J by 1 base, with 5 bases of the junction left unmatched. CDR3 nucleotide sequence: TGTGCCAGCAGCTTGCGTCGGGACTATTCCTACAATGAGCAGTTCTTC. It codes for CASSLRRDYSYNEQFF.

The chain uses TRBV13 and TRBJ2-3; 7 positions match TRBD1. The CDR3 length is 18 residues. V lost 1 base and J lost 2; bases outside the gene matches: 12. Germline V lookup: CDR1 PRHDT, CDR2 FYEKMQ (reference sequence). The CDR3 reads CASSLEKGTDLFTDTQYF. In DNA, the CDR3 is TGTGCCAGCAGCTTAGAAAAAGGGACAGATCTATTCACAGATACGCAGTATTTT.

The chain links TRBV7-8 to TRBJ2-1; 9 nucleotides match TRBD1. The V and J ends lost 7 bases and 2 bases, in that order; junction bases with no gene match: 6. CDR1 is SGHVS, CDR2 FQNEAQ, per germline. CDR3 length: 15 amino acids. The CDR3 DNA is TGTGCCAGCAACGACAGGGGGACGGCCTACAATGAGCAGTTCTTC. Protein product: CASNDRGTAYNEQFF.